This T cell receptor (beta chain) was recorded in a study of CXCR3-negative and CXCR3-positive naive CD8 T cells. Findings and limits, study-wide: Fresh PBMCs served for most assays, and CXCR3 expression fell partially after cryopreservation. Both naive subsets, CXCR3-negative and CXCR3-positive, displayed similar TRBV-TRBJ usage, unlike memory cells.

Sorts performed in triplicate captured hundreds of thousands of cells each from every CD8+ T cell subset. To note about this clonotype: Its antigen is undetermined.

The method, 5' RACE with UMI labels, was used to prepare the TRB cDNA libraries. TCRdb reprocessed the 5' RACE reads, with one entry per CDR3 protein and no DNA. The sample holds roughly 48,000 distinct CDR3 sequences. This clonotype originated in a human donor in good health. Some clones in this sample may be carry-over from other donors' samples. The material sequenced was memory CD8+ T cells from blood.

This CDR3 is CASSHPGGMTDATYEQYF. The chain joins TRBV7-6 to TRBJ2-7; TCRdb's assignment of TRBD2 cannot be checked, as there is no DNA. Germline values: CDR1 SGHVS, CDR2 FNYEAQ. CDR3 length: 18 residues. The variable domain in full, with the rest retrieved from reference TRBV7-6 and TRBJ2-7, is GAGVSQSPRYKVTKRGQDVALRCDPISGHVSLYWYRQALGQGPEFLTYFNYEAQQDKSGLPNDRFSAERPEGSISTLTIQRTEQRDSAMYRCASSHPGGMTDATYEQYFGPGTRLTVT.